The 11 T cell receptor beta chains listed next were all sequenced from one sample in a study of blood T cell repertoires in COVID-19. Libraries were prepared by immunoSEQ multiplex PCR; TCRdb keeps only in-frame clonotypes and omits some of them. This sample has hundreds of thousands of clones, with 75% to 90% found just once. The sequenced material came from PBMCs or T cells enriched from blood (not recorded which). These receptors were obtained from a man between 45 and 60 years old who had been exposed to COVID-19.

The V and J genes are TRBV18 and TRBJ1-6; D not resolved. Trimming pared 5 bases from V and 7 bases from J, leaving 9 bases between. CDR1 is KGHSH, CDR2 LQKENI, per germline. The CDR3 runs to 13 residues. The CDR3, as DNA: TGTGCCAGCTCAACGGAGCGCAATTCACCCCTCCACTTT. This sequence encodes CASSTERNSPLHF.

This clone turned up a few times. This rearrangement joins TRBV3-1 (or the pseudogene TRBV3-2) to TRBJ1-5; D perhaps matches TRBD1 (5 bases). The CDR3 is 18 residues long. CDR1 and CDR2 from the germline V gene are LGHDT and YNNKEL (reference sequence). Trimming stripped 3 bases from V and 0 bases from J, with 18 bases between. DNA of the CDR3: TGTGCCAGCAGCCAGGGAGGGACCTCAGGGTATAGCAATCAGCCCCAGCATTTT. As protein: CASSQGGTSGYSNQPQHF.

The chain links TRBV24-1 to TRBJ1-1; 9 bases fit TRBD1. CDR1 KGHDR and CDR2 SFDVKD come from the germline V gene. The CDR3 has 18 residues. With 3 bases clipped from V and 3 bases from J, the junction kept 13 bases outside the gene matches. CDR3 in amino acids: CATSDLPGQGKLHTEAFF. The CDR3 DNA follows: TGTGCCACCAGTGATCTCCCCGGACAGGGGAAATTGCACACTGAAGCTTTCTTT.

The chain is built from TRBV9 and TRBJ1-2; no definite D call. Trimming stripped 0 bases from V and 4 bases from J, with 13 bases between. The CDR3 is 15 residues long. Germline loops: CDR1 SGDLS, CDR2 YYNGEE. The CDR3 region has the DNA TGTGCCAGCAGCGTAGAGCAAGGCCCAGGCTATGGCTACACCTTC. It translates to CASSVEQGPGYGYTF.

CDR3 DNA sequence: TGTGCCAGCAGTGTGCGACAGATGAACACTGAAGCTTTCTTT. As protein: CASSVRQMNTEAFF. The chain is built from TRBV2 and TRBJ1-1, with a possible D match to TRBD1 (5 bases). V was pared by 4 bases and J by 0 bases, with 9 bases between. This CDR3 comprises 14 residues. Germline V gene sequence: CDR1 SNHLY, CDR2 FYNNEI.

This chain connects TRBV2 to TRBJ2-2, with D hard to call. CDR1 and CDR2 from the germline V gene are SNHLY and FYNNEI. V lost 6 bases and J 1 base, leaving 12 bases between the germline ends. This CDR3 has 15 amino acids. CDR3 bases: TGTGCCAGCAGCGGTCTTGGGCAGAACACCGGGGAGCTGTTTTTT. It translates to CASSGLGQNTGELFF.

The chain is built from TRBV6-4 and TRBJ1-2, with 8 bases matching TRBD1. This CDR3 region has 16 residues. Germline assignment: CDR1 MRHNA and CDR2 SNTAGT. V gave up 6 bases and J gave up 2 bases; unmatched junction bases: 11. CDR3 coding DNA: TGTGCCAGCAGCGCCCGCCCGGGACAGGACAACTATGGCTACACCTTC. As protein: CASSARPGQDNYGYTF.

This clone appeared many times. J is TRBJ1-4 and V is TRBV5-5, with a tentative D call TRBD1 (6 bases). CDR1 and CDR2 from the germline V gene are SGHKS and YYEKEE (reference sequence). This CDR3 comprises 15 residues. V lost 4 bases and J 8 bases, leaving 18 bases between the germline ends. This CDR3 is CASSLQGTRGEKLFF. The CDR3 DNA sequence: TGTGCCAGCAGCCTCCAGGGGACCCGCGGGGAAAAACTGTTTTTT. Complete variable domain (other parts from reference TRBV5-5 and TRBJ1-4): DAGVTQSPTHLIKTRGQQVTLRCSPISGHKSVSWYQQVLGQGPQFIFQYYEKEERGRGNFPDRFSARQFPNYSSELNVNALLLGDSALYLCASSLQGTRGEKLFFGSGTQLSVL.

The V call is TRBV7-9, the J call TRBJ1-1; the D gene is possibly TRBD1 (6 bases). V lost 3 bases to trimming and J lost 8 bases, with 22 bases between them. CDR1 is SEHNR and CDR2 is FQNEAQ in the germline V gene (reference sequence). The CDR3 is 16 residues long. For the CDR3, the DNA is TGTGCCAGCAGCTTTAGCGAGGGGAGGGGGTCTAAGGAAGCTTTCTTT. Protein product: CASSFSEGRGSKEAFF.

This chain uses TRBV11-1 with TRBJ2-3; 12 nucleotides align to TRBD2. Germline trimming cut 4 bases from V and 7 bases from J; bases unmatched to any gene: 3. The germline V gene encodes CDR1 SGHAT and CDR2 FQDESV (reference sequence). The CDR3 is made up of 14 amino acids. This CDR3 reads CASSWTSGIYTQYF. The DNA for the CDR3 is TGTGCCAGCAGCTGGACTAGCGGGATTTATACGCAGTATTTT.

V usage is TRBV5-6 and J usage is TRBJ2-7, with TRBD1 matching 10 bases. The junction had 11 bases not matched to a gene; V was cut back by 9 bases and J by 8 bases. This CDR3 spans 13 amino acids. CDR1 and CDR2 from the germline V gene are SGHDT and YYEEEE. The CDR3 DNA sequence: TGTGCCACCTCTAGGGACAGGGGCCACCAGCAGTACTTC. Protein: CATSRDRGHQQYF.